The T cell receptor (beta chain) under discussion was sequenced for a study of beta chain features in type 1 diabetes. cDNA synthesis used the whole RNA isolate, giving expressed TCRB sequences. Sequenced naive, central memory and regulatory T cell samples produced an average of around 3.9 million reads. Sequencing was performed with immunoSEQ multiplex PCR; in TCRdb, only in-frame clones are kept and a portion is missing. The sample lists 310,000 or so clones, 15% occurring once. It was one heparinised blood draw, averaging around 110 mL, that each donor gave. Findings of the study overall: Healthy donors had naive, central memory and Treg TCRB repertoires that appeared less similar than those seen among patients. A moderate, significant TCRB CDR3 shortening appeared in type 1 diabetes across four CD4+ subsets.

This clone was detected a few times. Its target is unknown. Sequenced material: naive CD4+ T cells from blood. This receptor was obtained from a man in his late teens or twenties with type 1 diabetes.

CDR3 in DNA: TGTGCCAGCACCCAAGGGGGAGTTGAGCAGTACTTC. Its translation is CASTQGGVEQYF. This rearrangement joins TRBV7-9 to TRBJ2-7, with a weak D call TRBD1 (6 bases). The CDR3 extends over 12 amino acids. Deletions cut 7 bases from V and 7 bases from J, with 14 bases between. The germline gives CDR1 SEHNR, CDR2 FQNEAQ (reference sequence).